Shown below are 10 T cell receptor beta chains from a single sample sequenced in a study of blood T cell repertoires in COVID-19. TCRdb's copy holds only in-frame clones and misses some; the assay was immunoSEQ multiplex PCR. Counted here are tens of thousands of clones, 70% to 90% occurring once; the ten biggest clones make up approximately 24%. Sequenced: peripheral blood. The receptors shown here come from a human donor with active COVID-19. The donor label of this sample is uncertain.

This sequence joins TRBV6-5 and TRBJ1-2, with 8 bases matching TRBD1. V lost 6 bases to trimming and J lost 8 bases; unmatched junction nucleotides: 8. This CDR3 is built from 13 residues. CDR1 is MNHEY and CDR2 is SVGAGI in the germline V gene. CDR3 nucleotide sequence: TGTGCCAGCAGACCGGACAGGGTGGGAGGCTACACCTTC. Translation: CASRPDRVGGYTF.

In this sample, this clone turned up once. The V call is TRBV7-2, the J call TRBJ2-3, with D tentatively TRBD2 (5 bases). V lost 1 base and J lost 10, with 15 bases in between. The germline V gene has CDR1 SGHTA and CDR2 FQGNSA. The CDR3 has 14 residues. CDR3 nucleotides: TGTGCCAGCAGCTTAGATCGGGGTGGCGAAGCGCAGTATTTT. Encoded protein: CASSLDRGGEAQYF.

Turning to this clone: The junction departs from germline at one end; a sequencing error may be responsible. The chain couples TRBV2 to TRBJ2-5; TRBD2 agrees at 7 bases. Germline assignment: CDR1 SNHLY and CDR2 FYNNEI. The CDR3 has 15 residues. The CDR3 region has the DNA TGTGCCAGCAGTGGCTACGGGGGGATGGAAGAAACCCAGTACTTC. Translating gives CASSGYGGMEETQYF.

V gene TRBV29-1 combines with J gene TRBJ1-2; D not resolved. The CDR3 length is 13 residues. Looked up from germline, CDR1 is SQVTM and CDR2 is ANQGSEA. The V gene lost 6 bases and the J gene lost 8 bases, with 19 bases spanning the gap. CDR3 protein: CSVGLDAGQGYTF. The CDR3 bases are TGCAGCGTAGGTCTTGACGCTGGGCAAGGCTACACCTTC.

The V gene is TRBV6-5, the J gene TRBJ1-6; D is unresolved. Germline assignment: CDR1 MNHEY and CDR2 SVGAGI. V dropped 6 bases and J dropped 4 bases, with 13 bases sitting between them. This CDR3 region has 15 residues. The CDR3 region has the DNA TGTGCCAGCAGAACCCGGGGTCAATATAATTCACCCCTCCACTTT. Residues: CASRTRGQYNSPLHF.

This clone was detected only once. The chain employs TRBV7-2 and TRBJ2-2; D might be TRBD1 (6 bases). Trimming cost V 3 bases and J 4 bases, with 12 bases left between them. The CDR3 is 15 residues long. The germline gives CDR1 SGHTA, CDR2 FQGNSA. In DNA form, the CDR3 reads TGTGCCAGCAGCTTTCAGGGGACGGCCACCGGGGAGCTGTTTTTT. Its translation: CASSFQGTATGELFF.

A remark on this clone: At one of its ends the junction is not consistent with the germline gene, which may arise from a read error. V is TRBV7-7 and J is TRBJ2-3, with 16 bases that match TRBD2. The CDR3 runs 15 residues. The germline CDR1 and CDR2 sequences are SSHAT and FNYEAQ (reference sequence). The CDR3 nucleotides are TGTGCTAGCAGCCCGGGACTAGCGGGGGGGGATACGCAGTATTTT. As protein: CASSPGLAGGDTQYF.

This clone showed up just once. In DNA, the CDR3 is TGTGCCAGCAGCTCAGGCGCCGGGGAGCTGTTTTTT. The encoded protein is CASSSGAGELFF. The genes are TRBV3-1 (or the pseudogene TRBV3-2) and TRBJ2-2; D uncertain. The V gene lost 5 bases and the J gene lost 6 bases, with 7 bases spanning the gap. Germline V lookup: CDR1 LGHDT, CDR2 YNNKEL (reference sequence). The CDR3 consists of 12 residues.

Notes on this clone: The junction shows a germline mismatch at one end, possibly a read error. This chain uses TRBV6-4 with TRBJ1-5; no firm D call. The CDR3 loop spans 13 amino acids. CDR1 and CDR2 from the germline V gene are MRHNA and SNTAGT. CDR3: CVSSDSPRQPQHF. The CDR3 bases are TGTGTCAGCAGTGACTCCCCGCGTCAGCCCCAGCATTTT.

The chain uses TRBV6-1 and TRBJ2-7; maybe TRBD1 (5 bases). Germline values: CDR1 MNHNS, CDR2 SASEGT. V was clipped by 0 bases and J by 0 bases, with 12 bases between them. This CDR3 has 16 amino acids. In nucleotides, the CDR3 is TGTGCCAGCAGTGAAGCGGGGCAGACGTTCTCCTACGAGCAGTACTTC. This sequence encodes CASSEAGQTFSYEQYF.